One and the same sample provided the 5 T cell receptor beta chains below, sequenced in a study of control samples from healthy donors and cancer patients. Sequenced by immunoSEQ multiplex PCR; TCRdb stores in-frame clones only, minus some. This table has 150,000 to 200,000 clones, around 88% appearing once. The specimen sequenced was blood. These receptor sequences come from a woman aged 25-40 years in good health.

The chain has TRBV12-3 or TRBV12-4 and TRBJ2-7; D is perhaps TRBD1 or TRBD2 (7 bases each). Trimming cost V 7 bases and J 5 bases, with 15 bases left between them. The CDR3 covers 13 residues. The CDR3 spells CASTLTGRDEQYF. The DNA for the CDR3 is TGTGCCAGCACCTTGACAGGGAGGGACGAGCAGTACTTC.

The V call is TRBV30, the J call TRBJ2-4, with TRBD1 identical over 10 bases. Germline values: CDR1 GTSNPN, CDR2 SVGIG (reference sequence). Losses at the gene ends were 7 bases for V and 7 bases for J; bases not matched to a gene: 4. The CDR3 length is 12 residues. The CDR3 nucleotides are TGTGCCTCTCTGGGACAGGGGAACATTCAGTACTTC. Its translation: CASLGQGNIQYF.

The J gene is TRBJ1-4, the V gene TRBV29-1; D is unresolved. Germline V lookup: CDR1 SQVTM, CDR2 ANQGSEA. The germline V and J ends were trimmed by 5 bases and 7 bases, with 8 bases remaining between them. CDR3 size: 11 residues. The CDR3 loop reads CSVIWGEKLFF. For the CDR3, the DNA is TGCAGCGTTATCTGGGGTGAAAAACTGTTTTTT.

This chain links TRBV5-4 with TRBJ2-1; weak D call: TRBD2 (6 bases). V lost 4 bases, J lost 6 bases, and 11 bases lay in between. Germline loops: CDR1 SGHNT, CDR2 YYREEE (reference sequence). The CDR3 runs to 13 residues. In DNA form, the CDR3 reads TGTGCCAGCAGCACCGGACTACTCAATGAGCAGTTCTTC. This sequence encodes CASSTGLLNEQFF.

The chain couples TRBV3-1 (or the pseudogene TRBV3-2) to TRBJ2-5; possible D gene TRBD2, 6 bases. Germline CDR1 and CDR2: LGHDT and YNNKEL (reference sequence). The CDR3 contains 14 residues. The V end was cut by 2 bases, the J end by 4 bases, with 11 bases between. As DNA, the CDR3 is TGTGCCAGCAGCCAATCGACGGGAGCAGAGACCCAGTACTTC. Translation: CASSQSTGAETQYF.